What follows is one TCR beta chain and its context. This sample was taken from a study of response to subunit inactivated influenza vaccine. TCRdb re-derived calls from the RT-PCR reads in MiXCR, one entry per CDR3 protein. The sample gives a few hundred thousand distinct CDR3 sequences, approximately 14% of which show up once; 11% is in the top ten. Germline V CDR1 and CDR2: MGHRA, YSYEKL. The J segment lost 5 bases and the V segment lost 1 base, leaving 6 bases of the junction unmatched. The CDR3 loop spans 15 amino acids. J is TRBJ1-1 and V is TRBV4-1, with TRBD1 matching 8 bases. This specimen consisted of PBMCs from blood, obtained 11 to 12 days after vaccination. The receptor comes from a middle-aged man who received an inactivated influenza vaccine. For the CDR3, the DNA is TGCGCCAGCAGCCAAGGGCTGCAGGGGGCTACTGAAGCTTTCTTT. Its protein product is CASSQGLQGATEAFF.